The subject of this entry is one T cell receptor (beta chain). The CDR3 has 13 amino acids. Germline V gene lookup returns CDR1 DFQATT and CDR2 SNEGSKA (reference sequence). Trimming pared 3 bases from V and 0 bases from J, leaving 8 bases between. The source of the sample is a study of blood T cell repertoires in COVID-19. The overall study: Researchers got acute and convalescent COVID-19 samples from the United States, Italy and Spain. T cells, B-cell-depleted T cells, or PBMCs provided the cDNA or gDNA that served as material.

In the original workflow: Researchers report that nucleated cell counts were estimated from reference gene primer amplification. Sequenced by immunoSEQ multiplex PCR; TCRdb stores in-frame clones only, minus some. Clone size and V and J calls were adopted from that table, with D and trimming inferred from the DNA. This table has some 300,000 clones, more than 70% appearing once. The rearrangement uses TRBV20-1 and TRBJ1-1; no clear D. The sequenced sample was peripheral blood. This receptor was identified in a woman aged 25-40 years who had recovered from COVID-19. The CDR3 DNA reads TGCAGTGCTAGTGGAAGCGTGAACACTGAAGCTTTCTTT. Amino acid sequence: CSASGSVNTEAFF.